Listed here is a single T cell receptor (beta chain). Treatment meaning: some 19 received Ad26.COV2.S at low or high dose, single or two shots; several received placebo; per-sample allocation not given. On day 63 after the first injection, vaccine and placebo recipients gave samples. This sample is drawn from a study of Ad26.COV2.S vaccination and SARS-CoV-2 variants. Germline trimming cut 5 bases from V and 14 bases from J; bases unmatched to any gene: 11. There are 15 residues in the CDR3. Germline CDR1 is LNHDA and CDR2 is SQIVND (reference sequence). Measured with immunoSEQ multiplex PCR; TCRdb has only the in-frame clones, and not every one. Among some 460,000 clones listed, roughly nine tenths were seen once.

This TCR was sampled from a person between 18 and 59 years old who received the Ad26.COV2.S COVID-19 vaccine or a placebo. The chain employs TRBV19 and TRBJ1-6; 11 bases agree with TRBD1. Sequencing used peripheral blood, obtained in a trial of Ad26.COV2.S vaccine versus placebo. CDR3 protein: CASSGSGQGVVALHF. CDR3 coding DNA: TGTGCCAGTAGTGGTTCGGGACAGGGGGTTGTGGCCCTCCACTTT.